The rows below give T cell receptor beta chains drawn from one sample of a study of CD8+ T cells in alopecia areata. Sequencing used immunoSEQ multiplex PCR; TCRdb keeps in-frame clones, though not all of them. The sample holds under 150,000 clones, 82% seen once. Material: CD8+ T cells sorted from blood, obtained at week 4, from a patient treated with tofacitinib. All receptors derive from a human donor with alopecia areata. CDR3s include the opening cysteine and the closing phenylalanine or tryptophan. A D gene is named only where the DNA matches it firmly. The size of a clone is reported for some rows only, either as once, few or many, or as a class for expanded clones.

v_gene	d_gene	j_gene	abundance	CDR3aa	CDR3nt
TRBV7-9	-	TRBJ1-2	-	CASEPEGYGYTF	TGTGCCAGCGAACCGGAGGGGTATGGCTACACCTTC
TRBV6-1	TRBD2	TRBJ2-1	-	CASNELADYNEQFF	TGTGCCAGCAATGAACTAGCGGATTACAATGAGCAGTTCTTC
TRBV7-6	-	TRBJ2-2	-	CASSETRAETGELFF	TGTGCCAGCAGCGAGACCCGGGCGGAGACCGGGGAGCTGTTTTTT
TRBV7-9	-	TRBJ2-1	-	CASSPTRGPPNEQFF	TGTGCCAGCAGCCCAACCAGGGGTCCCCCTAATGAGCAGTTCTTC
TRBV7-8	TRBD2	TRBJ2-4	-	CASSKPGGAGNIQYF	TGTGCCAGCAGTAAACCCGGGGGGGCAGGTAACATTCAGTACTTC
TRBV7-3	TRBD2	TRBJ2-3	-	CASSLLAGGPDTQYF	TGTGCCAGCAGCTTACTAGCGGGGGGGCCAGATACGCAGTATTTT
TRBV7-8	TRBD1	TRBJ2-1	-	CASSPTGEENNEQFF	TGTGCCAGCAGCCCGACAGGGGAGGAAAACAATGAGCAGTTCTTC
TRBV29-1	-	TRBJ2-1	-	CSVEWGTGEQFF	TGCAGCGTTGAATGGGGGACGGGTGAGCAGTTCTTC
TRBV29-1	TRBD2	TRBJ2-5	few	CSATSGDLGETQYF	TGCAGCGCTACAAGCGGGGATTTAGGAGAGACCCAGTACTTC
TRBV7-9	-	TRBJ2-5	-	CASSGGGGRIQETQYF	TGTGCCAGCAGCGGAGGAGGGGGGCGGATACAAGAGACCCAGTACTTC
TRBV10-1	-	TRBJ2-5	-	CASSEAGEETQYF	TGCGCCAGCAGTGAGGCAGGGGAAGAGACCCAGTACTTC
TRBV27	-	TRBJ2-5	-	CASSWQETQYF	TGTGCCAGCAGTTGGCAAGAGACCCAGTACTTC
TRBV4-2	TRBD2	TRBJ2-7	-	CASSPEGLAGLEQYF	TGTGCCAGCAGCCCAGAGGGACTAGCGGGGTTGGAGCAGTACTTC
TRBV27	-	TRBJ2-1	-	CASSRGPRNEQFF	TGTGCCAGCAGCCGGGGGCCGCGGAATGAGCAGTTCTTC
TRBV29-1	-	TRBJ1-5	-	CAVGYSGNQPQHF	TGCGCCGTAGGGTATTCGGGCAATCAGCCCCAGCATTTT
TRBV7-9	-	TRBJ2-1	-	CASSGEVRVYNEQFF	TGTGCCAGCAGCGGAGAGGTCCGGGTTTACAATGAGCAGTTCTTC
TRBV27	-	TRBJ2-3	-	CASSFFEGQGPRTQYF	TGTGCCAGCAGTTTTTTTGAAGGGCAGGGGCCTCGTACGCAGTATTTT
TRBV6-5	TRBD2	TRBJ2-1	-	CASSYGLAGPNEQFF	TGTGCCAGCAGTTACGGCCTAGCGGGGCCCAATGAGCAGTTCTTC
TRBV4-1	TRBD2	TRBJ2-1	-	CASSQGRASGDNEQFF	TGCGCCAGCAGCCAAGGGCGGGCTAGCGGGGACAATGAGCAGTTCTTC
TRBV7-2	-	TRBJ2-7	-	CASSPSYEQYF	TGTGCCAGCAGCCCGTCCTACGAGCAGTACTTC
TRBV29-1	TRBD1	TRBJ2-1	-	CSGDGTGAYNEQFF	TGCAGCGGAGATGGGACAGGGGCTTACAATGAGCAGTTCTTC
TRBV30	TRBD1	TRBJ2-4	-	CAWVPTGVYF	TGTGCCTGGGTTCCAACAGGGGTCTACTTC
TRBV2	TRBD1	TRBJ2-3	-	CASTDRVSTDTQYF	TGTGCCAGCACGGACAGGGTCAGCACAGATACGCAGTATTTT
TRBV7-9	-	TRBJ2-5	-	CASSLKGGQETQYF	TGTGCCAGCAGCCTCAAGGGAGGTCAAGAGACCCAGTACTTC
TRBV5-6	TRBD2	TRBJ2-3	-	CASSRLAENTDTQYF	TGTGCCAGCAGCAGACTAGCGGAAAACACAGATACGCAGTATTTT
TRBV11-1	TRBD2	TRBJ2-3	-	CASSSRAGGLTDTQYF	TGTGCCAGCAGCTCCAGAGCGGGGGGCCTTACAGATACGCAGTATTTT
TRBV7-8	-	TRBJ2-1	-	CASSPLDTGYNEQFF	TGTGCCAGCAGCCCTTTGGACACCGGCTACAATGAGCAGTTCTTC
TRBV7-8	TRBD1	TRBJ2-3	-	CASGLGTGGADTQYF	TGTGCCAGCGGACTCGGGACAGGGGGCGCAGATACGCAGTATTTT
TRBV2	-	TRBJ2-7	-	CASSAGPYEQYF	TGTGCCAGCAGCGCAGGACCCTACGAGCAGTACTTC
TRBV7-9	-	TRBJ1-2	-	CASSSLDWGYYGYTF	TGTGCCAGCAGCTCCCTAGACTGGGGCTACTATGGCTACACCTTC
TRBV5-4	-	TRBJ2-5	-	CASSPPYQETQYF	TGTGCCAGCAGCCCCCCGTACCAAGAGACCCAGTACTTC
TRBV9	-	TRBJ2-7	-	CASSLTGNHEQYF	TGTGCCAGCAGCCTGACAGGTAACCACGAGCAGTACTTC
TRBV4-3	-	TRBJ2-7	-	CASSQDRARYYEQYF	TGCGCCAGCAGCCAAGACCGTGCGAGGTACTACGAGCAGTACTTC